This T cell receptor (beta chain) was retrieved from a study of blood T cell repertoires in COVID-19. Germline CDR1 MNHEY, CDR2 SVGAGI. Trimming pared 5 bases from V and 5 bases from J, leaving 15 bases between. This CDR3 has 14 amino acids. The table came from immunoSEQ multiplex PCR; TCRdb's copy has only in-frame clones and leaves some out. The repertoire holds some 120,000 clones, with around 83% as singletons. The V and J genes are TRBV6-5 and TRBJ1-2, with D perhaps matching TRBD1 (6 bases). The receptor comes from a man in his forties or fifties with acute or convalescent COVID-19. Sequences were obtained from peripheral blood. CDR3 protein: CASSLNRVGYGYTF. CDR3 in DNA: TGTGCCAGCAGTCTTAACAGGGTTGGGTATGGCTACACCTTC.